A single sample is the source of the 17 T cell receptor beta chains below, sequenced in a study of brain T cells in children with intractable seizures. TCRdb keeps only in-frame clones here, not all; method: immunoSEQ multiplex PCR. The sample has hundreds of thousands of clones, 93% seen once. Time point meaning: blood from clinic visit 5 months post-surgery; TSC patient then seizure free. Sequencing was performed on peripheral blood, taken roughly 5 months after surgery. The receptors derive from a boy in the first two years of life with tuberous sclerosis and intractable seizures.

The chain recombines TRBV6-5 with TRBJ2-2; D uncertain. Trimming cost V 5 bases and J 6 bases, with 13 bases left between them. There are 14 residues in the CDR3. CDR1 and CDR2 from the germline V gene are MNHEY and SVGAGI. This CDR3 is CASSLVLSAGELFF. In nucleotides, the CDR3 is TGTGCCAGCAGTCTGGTCCTCTCGGCCGGGGAGCTGTTTTTT.

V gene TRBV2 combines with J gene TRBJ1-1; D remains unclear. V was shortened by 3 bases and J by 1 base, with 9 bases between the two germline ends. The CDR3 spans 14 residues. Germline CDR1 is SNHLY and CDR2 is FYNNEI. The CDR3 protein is CASSEEQRNTEAFF. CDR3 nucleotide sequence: TGTGCCAGCAGTGAGGAGCAGAGGAACACTGAAGCTTTCTTT.

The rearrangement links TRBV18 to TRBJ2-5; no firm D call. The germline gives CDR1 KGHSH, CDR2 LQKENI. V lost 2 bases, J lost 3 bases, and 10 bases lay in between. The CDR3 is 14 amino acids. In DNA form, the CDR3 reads TGTGCCAGCTCACCAGGGTCACGAGAAGAGACCCAGTACTTC. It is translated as CASSPGSREETQYF.

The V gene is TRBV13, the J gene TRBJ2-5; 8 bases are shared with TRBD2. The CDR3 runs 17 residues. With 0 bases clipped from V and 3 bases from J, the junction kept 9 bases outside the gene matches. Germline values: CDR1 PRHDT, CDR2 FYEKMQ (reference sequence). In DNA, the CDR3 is TGTGCCAGCAGCTTAGGCCCCAGGGCGGGGGGCGAAGAGACCCAGTACTTC. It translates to CASSLGPRAGGEETQYF.

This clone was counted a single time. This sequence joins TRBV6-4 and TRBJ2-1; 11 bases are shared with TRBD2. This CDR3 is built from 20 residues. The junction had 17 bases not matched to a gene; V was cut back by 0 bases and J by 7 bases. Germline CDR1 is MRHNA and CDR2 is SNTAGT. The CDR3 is CASSDSGQGVAGGTLNEQFF. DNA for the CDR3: TGTGCCAGCAGTGACTCTGGACAGGGTGTAGCGGGAGGGACCTTAAATGAGCAGTTCTTC.

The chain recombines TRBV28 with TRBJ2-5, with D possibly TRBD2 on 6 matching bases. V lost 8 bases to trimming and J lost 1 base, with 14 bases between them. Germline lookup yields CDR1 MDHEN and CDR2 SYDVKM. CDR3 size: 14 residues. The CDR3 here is CASGFLASQETQYF. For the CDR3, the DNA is TGTGCCAGCGGATTCCTAGCGTCCCAAGAGACCCAGTACTTC.

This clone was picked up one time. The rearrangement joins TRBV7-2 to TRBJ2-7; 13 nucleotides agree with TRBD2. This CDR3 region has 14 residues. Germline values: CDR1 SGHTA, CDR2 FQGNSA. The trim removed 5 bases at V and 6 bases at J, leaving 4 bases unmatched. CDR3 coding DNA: TGTGCCAGCAGCGCCGGGACTAGCGGGACCGAGCAGTACTTC. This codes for CASSAGTSGTEQYF.

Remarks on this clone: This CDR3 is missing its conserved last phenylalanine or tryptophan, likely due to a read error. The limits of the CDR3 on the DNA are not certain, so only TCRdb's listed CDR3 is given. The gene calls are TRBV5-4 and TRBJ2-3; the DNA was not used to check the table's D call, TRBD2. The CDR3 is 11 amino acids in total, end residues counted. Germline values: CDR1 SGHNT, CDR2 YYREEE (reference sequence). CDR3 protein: CASSFGESFSV.

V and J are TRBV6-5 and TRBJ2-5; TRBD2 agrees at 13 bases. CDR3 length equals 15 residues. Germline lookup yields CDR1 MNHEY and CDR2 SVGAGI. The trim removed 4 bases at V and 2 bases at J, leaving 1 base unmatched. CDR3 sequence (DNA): TGTGCCAGCAGTTTACTAGCGGGGGGGCAAGAGACCCAGTACTTC. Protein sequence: CASSLLAGGQETQYF.

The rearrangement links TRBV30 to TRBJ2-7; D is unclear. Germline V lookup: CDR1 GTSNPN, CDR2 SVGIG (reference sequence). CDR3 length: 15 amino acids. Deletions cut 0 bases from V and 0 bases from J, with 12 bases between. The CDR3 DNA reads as TGTGCCTGGAGTGTACGACGGCGACCCTCCTACGAGCAGTACTTC. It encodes CAWSVRRRPSYEQYF.

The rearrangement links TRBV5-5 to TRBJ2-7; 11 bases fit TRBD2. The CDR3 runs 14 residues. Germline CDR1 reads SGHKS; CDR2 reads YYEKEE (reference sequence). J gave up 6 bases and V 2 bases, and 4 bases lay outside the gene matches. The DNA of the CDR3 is TGTGCCAGCAGCTTTAGCGGGGGGGCCGGCGAGCAGTACTTC. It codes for CASSFSGGAGEQYF. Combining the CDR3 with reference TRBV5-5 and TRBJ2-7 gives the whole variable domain DAGVTQSPTHLIKTRGQQVTLRCSPISGHKSVSWYQQVLGQGPQFIFQYYEKEERGRGNFPDRFSARQFPNYSSELNVNALLLGDSALYLCASSFSGGAGEQYFGPGTRLTVT.

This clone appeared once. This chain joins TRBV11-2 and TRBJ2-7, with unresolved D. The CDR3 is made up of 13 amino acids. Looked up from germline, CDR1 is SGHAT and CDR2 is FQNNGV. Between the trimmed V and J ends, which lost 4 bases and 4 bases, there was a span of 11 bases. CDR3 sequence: CASSSLKRYEQYF. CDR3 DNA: TGTGCCAGCAGCTCGCTAAAAAGGTACGAGCAGTACTTC.

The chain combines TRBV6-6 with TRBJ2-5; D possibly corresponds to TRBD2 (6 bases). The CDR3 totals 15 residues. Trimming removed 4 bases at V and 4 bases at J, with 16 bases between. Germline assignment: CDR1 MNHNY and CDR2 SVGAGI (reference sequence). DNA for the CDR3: TGTGCCAGCAGTTTCCAATACAGGAGGGGAGAGACCCAGTACTTC. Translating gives CASSFQYRRGETQYF.

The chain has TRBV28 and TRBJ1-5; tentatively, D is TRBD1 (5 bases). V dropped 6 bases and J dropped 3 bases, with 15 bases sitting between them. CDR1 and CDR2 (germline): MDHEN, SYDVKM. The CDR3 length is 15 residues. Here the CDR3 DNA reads TGTGCCAGCAGATTCCCCCAGGGAGCCAATCAGCCCCAGCATTTT. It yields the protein CASRFPQGANQPQHF.

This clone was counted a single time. The CDR3 protein is CSVGSWGLASESSYNEQFF. CDR3 DNA sequence: TGCAGCGTTGGTTCTTGGGGACTAGCGAGTGAAAGCTCCTACAATGAGCAGTTCTTC. The J gene is TRBJ2-1, the V gene TRBV29-1, with 10 bases that match TRBD2. This CDR3 comprises 19 residues. Germline V gene sequence: CDR1 SQVTM, CDR2 ANQGSEA. J was trimmed by 0 bases and V by 4 bases; bases with no gene match: 15.

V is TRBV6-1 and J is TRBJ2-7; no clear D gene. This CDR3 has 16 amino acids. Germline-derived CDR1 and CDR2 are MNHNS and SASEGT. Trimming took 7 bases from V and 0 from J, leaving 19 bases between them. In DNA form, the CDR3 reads TGTGCCAGCAATGACCCCCCGGAAACCTCCTCCTACGAGCAGTACTTC. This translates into CASNDPPETSSYEQYF.

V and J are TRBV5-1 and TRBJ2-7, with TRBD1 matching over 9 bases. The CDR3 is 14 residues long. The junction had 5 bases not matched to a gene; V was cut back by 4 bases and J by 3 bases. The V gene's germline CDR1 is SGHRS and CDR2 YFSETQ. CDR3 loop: CASSTQGAVYEQYF. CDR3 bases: TGCGCCAGCAGCACACAGGGGGCGGTCTACGAGCAGTACTTC.